Following are 11 T cell receptor beta chains from one sample sequenced in a study of control samples from healthy donors and cancer patients. Generated by immunoSEQ multiplex PCR, the TCRdb table keeps only in-frame clones and is missing some. The profile shows some 28,000 clones, more than 75% of them singletons. Input material: PBMCs. The receptors originated from a woman aged 40-49 years with lung cancer.

CDR3 bases: TGTGCCAGCAGCTCCCCGGCCTTAACCCCGGGGGAGCAGTACTTC. Translated, it gives CASSSPALTPGEQYF. The V and J genes are TRBV7-2 and TRBJ2-7; possible D gene TRBD2, 5 bases. The CDR3 has 15 residues. Germline-derived CDR1 and CDR2 are SGHTA and FQGNSA. The germline V and J ends were trimmed by 4 bases and 7 bases, with 20 bases remaining between them.

This clone was picked up a small number of times. V and J are TRBV27 and TRBJ1-2; perhaps TRBD1 as D (6 bases). CDR3 length equals 17 residues. Germline CDR1 is MNHEY and CDR2 is SMNVEV (reference sequence). V lost 6 bases, J lost 6 bases, and 26 bases lay in between. The CDR3 loop is CASSPLTGVGQLNGYTF. As DNA, the CDR3 is TGTGCCAGCAGCCCCCTGACGGGGGTGGGACAATTGAATGGCTACACCTTC.

This clone was seen only a few times. The gene calls are TRBV28 and TRBJ2-7, with D unclear. This CDR3 has 13 amino acids. Germline V lookup: CDR1 MDHEN, CDR2 SYDVKM. V was pared by 6 bases and J by 3 bases, with 12 bases between. CDR3 in amino acids: CASRVNTIYEQYF. In DNA, the CDR3 is TGTGCCAGCAGAGTTAACACTATCTACGAGCAGTACTTC.

The genes are TRBV6-1 and TRBJ1-5; the match to TRBD1 covers 7 bases. CDR3 size: 15 residues. The V segment lost 8 bases and the J segment 7 bases; nucleotides outside the gene matches: 14. Per the germline V gene, CDR1 is MNHNS and CDR2 is SASEGT. The CDR3 DNA reads as TGTGCCAGCGGCCCCTACGACAGGGCGAGGCAGCCCCAGCATTTT. Translating it yields CASGPYDRARQPQHF.

This rearrangement joins TRBV5-6 to TRBJ1-2; D uncertain. Germline loops: CDR1 SGHDT, CDR2 YYEEEE. The CDR3 has 13 residues. Trimming shortened V by 5 bases and J by 2 bases, and 10 bases separated the two germline ends. CDR3 amino acids: CASRGGSNYGYTF. The CDR3 DNA follows: TGTGCCAGCAGGGGTGGGTCAAACTATGGCTACACCTTC.

This clone is a singleton in its sample. This CDR3 is also generated by other DNA sequences in the sample. The rearrangement links TRBV12-3 or TRBV12-4 to TRBJ1-2, with 9 nucleotides matching TRBD1. This CDR3 spans 13 amino acids. V shed 6 bases, J shed 8 bases, and the junction held 7 bases outside the gene matches. CDR3 nucleotides: TGTGCCAGCAGCCTCACAGGGGGCCGGGGCTACACCTTC. It is translated as CASSLTGGRGYTF.

CDR3 DNA: TGTGCCAGCAGCGAAAGACAGGGTCAGTCACCCCTCCACTTT. Translating gives CASSERQGQSPLHF. The chain has TRBV9 and TRBJ1-6, with 7 bases that match TRBD1. Germline CDR1 reads SGDLS; CDR2 reads YYNGEE. The CDR3 covers 14 residues. V shed 3 bases and J 10 bases; nucleotides not matched to a gene: 7.

This clone was seen a single time. This chain's CDR3 is CASSLELAGAYYNEQFF. In nucleotides, the CDR3 is TGTGCCAGCAGCTTGGAACTAGCGGGGGCCTATTACAATGAGCAGTTCTTC. The chain recombines TRBV5-6 with TRBJ2-1, with 11 bases matching TRBD2. Germline CDR1 SGHDT, CDR2 YYEEEE. V shed 0 bases and J 4 bases; nucleotides not matched to a gene: 6. CDR3 size: 17 residues. Full variable domain (remainder filled in from reference TRBV5-6 and TRBJ2-1): DAGVTQSPTHLIKTRGQQVTLRCSPKSGHDTVSWYQQALGQGPQFIFQYYEEEERQRGNFPDRFSGHQFPNYSSELNVNALLLGDSALYLCASSLELAGAYYNEQFFGPGTRLTVL.

The chain combines TRBV6-4 with TRBJ2-3, with TRBD2 identical over 11 bases. V trimming: 6 bases; J trimming: 8 bases; junction bases outside the gene matches: 10. In germline, CDR1 is MRHNA, CDR2 SNTAGT. The CDR3 has 15 residues. CDR3 in amino acids: CASSGTSGGTGTQYF. In nucleotides, the CDR3 is TGTGCCAGCAGCGGAACTAGCGGGGGAACGGGTACGCAGTATTTT.

This sequence joins TRBV12-3 or TRBV12-4 and TRBJ1-5; D call uncertain. This CDR3 contains 13 residues. V was trimmed by 2 bases and J by 1 base, leaving 3 bases between them. The CDR3 DNA reads as TGTGCCAGCAGTTTAAGCAGCAATCAGCCCCAGCATTTT. Its protein is CASSLSSNQPQHF.

This chain connects TRBV9 to TRBJ2-3; perhaps TRBD1 as D (6 bases). Germline values: CDR1 SGDLS, CDR2 YYNGEE. V was pared by 4 bases and J by 2 bases, with 14 bases between. The CDR3 extends over 15 amino acids. The chain's CDR3 is CASSRIGGITDTQYF. CDR3 DNA: TGTGCCAGCAGCCGGATAGGGGGTATCACAGATACGCAGTATTTT. Combining the CDR3 with reference TRBV9 and TRBJ2-3 gives the whole variable domain DSGVTQTPKHLITATGQRVTLRCSPRSGDLSVYWYQQSLDQGLQFLIQYYNGEERAKGNILERFSAQQFPDLHSELNLSSLELGDSALYFCASSRIGGITDTQYFGPGTRLTVL.